Listed below are T cell receptor beta chains from one sample, sequenced in a study of T cells in Graves' hyperthyroidism and ophthalmopathy. TCRdb re-analysed the multiplex PCR reads in MiXCR, keeping a single row per CDR3 protein. This table has about 570,000 distinct CDR3 sequences, 46% appearing once. The specimen was peripheral blood or thyroid tissue (not recorded which). These receptor sequences come from an adult woman with Graves' disease, either hyperthyroidism or ophthalmopathy (not recorded which). CDR3s include the opening cysteine and the closing phenylalanine or tryptophan. D genes are given only for firm matches. Clone size appears in some rows only: once, few, many, or a class for an expanded clone.

CAISPGQGLNTEAFF TGTGCCATCAGTCCCGGACAGGGGCTGAACACTGAAGCTTTCTTT TRBJ1-1 TRBV10-3 TRBD1 15 many
CASTPGVASNEQFF TGTGCCAGCACCCCGGGGGTAGCGTCCAATGAGCAGTTCTTC TRBJ2-1 TRBV7-9 . 14 .
CSGLARNTGELFF TGCAGCGGCCTAGCGCGCAACACCGGGGAGCTGTTTTTT TRBJ2-2 TRBV29-1 . 13 .
CASSPDWGGTLNYGYTF TGTGCCAGCAGTCCGGATTGGGGTGGAACACTCAATTATGGCTACACCTTC TRBJ1-2 TRBV27 . 17 few
CARTLRDDQPQHF TGTGCCAGGACACTCAGGGACGATCAGCCCCAGCATTTT TRBJ1-5 TRBV19 . 13 once
CASSDAGAETQYF TGTGCCAGCAGCGACGCCGGTGCGGAGACCCAGTACTTC TRBJ2-5 TRBV9 . 13 few
CASLVGRFYGYTF TGTGCCAGCTTGGTGGGCAGGTTCTATGGCTACACCTTC TRBJ1-2 TRBV25-1 . 13 .
CASSLNPGPYQPQHF TGCGCCAGCAGCTTAAATCCGGGACCTTATCAGCCCCAGCATTTT TRBJ1-5 TRBV5-1 . 15 many
CAINGQEAYEQYF TGTGCCATCAACGGACAGGAGGCGTACGAGCAGTACTTC TRBJ2-7 TRBV7-9 TRBD1 13 .
CASRRDREGLGPQHF TGCGCCAGCAGGCGGGACAGGGAGGGTTTAGGGCCCCAGCATTTT TRBJ1-5 TRBV5-1 TRBD1 15 once
CAISRDLGSSYEQYF TGTGCCATCAGCCGGGACCTAGGGAGCTCCTACGAGCAGTACTTC TRBJ2-7 TRBV10-3 . 15 .
CASSLDRRVSSYEQYF TGCGCCAGCAGCTTGGATCGTCGGGTCAGCTCCTACGAGCAGTACTTC TRBJ2-7 TRBV5-1 . 16 many
CATSEIADDREVGYTF TGTGCCACCAGTGAGATAGCCGATGACAGGGAGGTTGGCTACACCTTC TRBJ1-2 TRBV24-1 TRBD1 16 .
CASSLIPLATNEKLFF TGTGCCAGCAGCTTGATTCCTCTTGCAACTAATGAAAAACTGTTTTTT TRBJ1-4 TRBV5-5 . 16 .
CAVRDGSYEQYF TGTGCCGTCCGGGACGGGTCCTACGAGCAGTACTTC TRBJ2-7 TRBV10-3 . 12 few
CASSQDASGRYEQYF TGCGCCAGCAGCCAAGATGCCAGCGGGAGGTACGAGCAGTACTTC TRBJ2-7 TRBV4-1 TRBD2 15 many
CASSPGQGAVFTGELFF TGTGCCAGCAGCCCAGGACAGGGGGCCGTATTCACCGGGGAGCTGTTTTTT TRBJ2-2 TRBV7-8 TRBD1 17 few
CASSRTRQIEAFF TGTGCCAGCAGCCGCACCAGACAGATTGAAGCTTTCTTT TRBJ1-1 TRBV7-2 . 13 many
CASRGTVQETQYF TGTGCCAGTAGAGGGACAGTACAAGAGACCCAGTACTTC TRBJ2-5 TRBV19 TRBD1 13 .
CASSARLSTYEQYF TGTGCCAGCAGCGCGAGATTATCCACCTACGAGCAGTACTTC TRBJ2-7 TRBV9 . 14 many
CASSDQGAATNEKLFF TGTGCCAGCAGCGACCAGGGGGCGGCTACTAATGAAAAACTTTTTTTT TRBJ1-4 TRBV9 TRBD1 16 .
CASSEVPQYGYTF TGTGCCAGCAGTGAAGTCCCACAGTATGGCTACACCTTC TRBJ1-2 TRBV6-1 . 13 .
CASGGPGTGSPYEQYF TGTGCCAGCGGTGGGCCCGGGACAGGGAGCCCCTACGAGCAGTACTTC TRBJ2-7 TRBV12-3/TRBV12-4 TRBD1 16 many
CASSPGGTGQPQHF TGTGCCAGCAGCCCGGGCGGGACAGGGCAGCCCCAGCATTTT TRBJ1-5 TRBV7-3 TRBD1 14 .
CASSLDLRGGYTF TGTGCCAGCAGCTTAGATCTGCGGGGAGGCTACACCTTC TRBJ1-2 TRBV7-9 . 13 many
CASSQRYGLAGKETQYF TGTGCCAGCAGCCAACGCTATGGACTAGCGGGAAAAGAGACCCAGTACTTC TRBJ2-5 TRBV13 TRBD2 17 many
CASSSTGIGSYEQYF TGTGCCAGCAGTTCGACCGGGATTGGGTCCTACGAGCAGTACTTC TRBJ2-7 TRBV6-6 . 15 many
CASSPRAQGKPEAFF TGTGCCAGCAGCCCAAGGGCGCAGGGTAAGCCTGAAGCTTTCTTT TRBJ1-1 TRBV5-4 . 15 many
CSAETLGEQYF TGCAGTGCAGAAACACTAGGGGAGCAGTACTTC TRBJ2-7 TRBV20-1 . 11 many
CSASRADKDPSGNTIYF TGCAGTGCCAGCAGAGCGGACAAGGATCCCTCTGGAAACACCATATATTTT TRBJ1-3 TRBV20-1 . 17 .
CASIRTGRYEQYF TGTGCCAGCATCAGGACAGGGCGCTACGAGCAGTACTTC TRBJ2-7 TRBV28 TRBD1 13 many
CASSLGLDRGNYGYTF TGTGCTAGCAGCTTAGGGCTGGACAGGGGAAACTATGGCTACACCTTC TRBJ1-2 TRBV7-7 TRBD1 16 many
CASSRPHVGWRNSPLHF TGTGCCAGCAGTCGGCCGCACGTGGGTTGGCGTAATTCACCCCTCCACTTT TRBJ1-6 TRBV6-5 . 17 .
CASSWTDPTYGQYF TGCGCCAGCAGTTGGACGGACCCAACCTACGGGCAGTACTTC TRBJ2-7 TRBV10-2 . 14 .
CASSLGAATTKTNSPLHF TGTGCCAGCAGCTTAGGGGCGGCTACTACCAAAACGAATTCACCCCTCCACTTT TRBJ1-6 TRBV7-8 . 18 many
CASRDSGTWELFF TGTGCCAGCAGGGATTCTGGCACTTGGGAGCTGTTTTTT TRBJ2-2 TRBV2 . 13 many
CASSQGVGEKLFF TGCGCCAGCAGCCAGGGGGTTGGTGAAAAACTGTTTTTT TRBJ1-4 TRBV4-1 . 13 many
CASSLPGLVYGYTF TGTGCCAGCAGCTTACCCGGACTGGTCTATGGCTACACCTTC TRBJ1-2 TRBV7-9 . 14 .
CASDRGSAYEQYF TGTGCCAGCGACAGGGGGAGTGCCTACGAGCAGTACTTC TRBJ2-7 TRBV2 TRBD1 13 few
CASGGWGNEQFF TGTGCCAGTGGAGGTTGGGGCAATGAGCAGTTCTTC TRBJ2-1 TRBV19 . 12 .
CATSRAEAETQYF TGTGCCACCAGCAGAGCAGAGGCGGAGACCCAGTACTTC TRBJ2-5 TRBV15 . 13 few
CASSKGTLWQETQYF TGTGCCAGCAGTAAAGGGACTCTATGGCAAGAGACCCAGTACTTC TRBJ2-5 TRBV7-2 . 15 .
CASRPIGRSNEQYF TGTGCCAGCAGGCCAATCGGCAGGAGCAACGAGCAGTACTTC TRBJ2-7 TRBV3-1 . 14 .
CASSVPAGPGNEQFF TGTGCCAGCAGCGTCCCAGCGGGGCCTGGGAATGAGCAGTTCTTC TRBJ2-1 TRBV7-9 TRBD2 15 few
CSAEIDRQGIYEQYF TGCAGTGCCGAGATAGACAGGCAAGGGATCTACGAGCAGTACTTC TRBJ2-7 TRBV20-1 . 15 many
CASSLAGGMHSSPLHF TGTGCCAGCAGCTTAGCGGGGGGCATGCACAGTTCACCCCTCCACTTT TRBJ1-6 TRBV7-9 . 16 .
CSAREVAGAQKTQYF TGCAGTGCTAGAGAGGTAGCGGGAGCCCAAAAGACCCAGTACTTC TRBJ2-5 TRBV20-1 TRBD2 15 .
CSYDDRQGNTEAFF TGCAGCTACGACGACAGGCAGGGGAACACTGAAGCTTTCTTT TRBJ1-1 TRBV7-2 . 14 .
CASGSGLAGASGMGEQYF TGTGCCAGCGGAAGTGGACTAGCGGGCGCCTCTGGAATGGGCGAGCAGTACTTC TRBJ2-7 TRBV25-1 TRBD2 18 .
CASSEGAEAGELFF TGTGCCAGCAGTGAAGGGGCGGAGGCGGGGGAGCTGTTTTTT TRBJ2-2 TRBV6-1 . 14 many
CASSESPGSGTGGQETQYF TGTGCCAGCAGTGAATCTCCAGGGTCCGGGACAGGGGGTCAAGAGACCCAGTACTTC TRBJ2-5 TRBV6-1 TRBD1 19 .
CASGVGTLVKNTEAFF TGTGCCAGCGGGGTCGGGACCCTGGTGAAGAACACTGAAGCTTTCTTT TRBJ1-1 TRBV12-3/TRBV12-4 . 16 few
CASSPGTSGRLETQYF TGTGCCAGCAGCCCTGGGACTAGCGGGAGGTTAGAGACCCAGTACTTC TRBJ2-5 TRBV7-9 TRBD2 16 many